Shown below are 20 T cell receptor beta chains from a single sample sequenced in a study of T cell responses to AZD1222 COVID-19 vaccine. Using immunoSEQ multiplex PCR, the repertoire was profiled, and TCRdb retains in-frame clones only, with some absent. The sample holds over 110,000 clones, 70% to 90% seen once. Specimen: peripheral blood, collected on day 0 of AZD1222 vaccination. The receptor set was obtained from an adult in good health.

CDR3: CAWSDGQGASYEQYF. CDR3 bases: TGTGCCTGGAGTGATGGACAGGGGGCCTCCTACGAGCAGTACTTC. V gene TRBV30 combines with J gene TRBJ2-7, with 11 bases lining up with TRBD1. This CDR3 contains 15 residues. The germline CDR1 and CDR2 sequences are GTSNPN and SVGIG (reference sequence). J was trimmed by 0 bases and V by 1 base; bases with no gene match: 2. Full variable domain (rest looked up from reference TRBV30 and TRBJ2-7): SQTIHQWPATLVQPVGSPLSLECTVEGTSNPNLYWYRQAAGRGLQLLFYSVGIGQISSEVPQNLSASRPQDRQFILSSKKLLLSDSGFYLCAWSDGQGASYEQYFGPGTRLTVT.

V is TRBV3-1 (or the pseudogene TRBV3-2) and J is TRBJ2-5; TRBD2 agrees at 12 bases. The CDR3 consists of 18 residues. From germline, CDR1 is LGHDT and CDR2 YNNKEL (reference sequence). The trim removed 5 bases at V and 1 base at J, leaving 11 bases unmatched. The CDR3 DNA follows: TGTGCCAGCAGCTCTCCTCGACTAGCGGGAGTCACCCAAGAGACCCAGTACTTC. This gives the protein CASSSPRLAGVTQETQYF.

CDR3 sequence: CASSYRDRFSDEQYF. The CDR3 DNA is TGTGCCAGCAGCTATAGGGACAGGTTTTCCGACGAGCAGTACTTC. The V gene is TRBV27, the J gene TRBJ2-7, with TRBD1 matching 8 bases. This CDR3 comprises 15 residues. V shed 6 bases and J 5 bases; nucleotides not matched to a gene: 12. The germline V gene has CDR1 MNHEY and CDR2 SMNVEV (reference sequence).

The chain links TRBV5-4 to TRBJ2-3; 14 bases align to TRBD2. This CDR3 region has 18 residues. Per the germline V gene, CDR1 is SGHNT and CDR2 is YYREEE (reference sequence). V lost 5 bases and J lost 3; bases outside the gene matches: 11. CDR3 protein: CASSGPGTSGRRTDTQYF. CDR3 DNA sequence: TGTGCCAGCAGTGGCCCCGGGACTAGCGGGAGAAGAACAGATACGCAGTATTTT.

This sequence joins TRBV9 and TRBJ1-2; weak D call: TRBD1 (5 bases). This CDR3 region has 14 residues. Per germline, CDR1 SGDLS and CDR2 YYNGEE. Trimming stripped 0 bases from V and 8 bases from J, with 14 bases between. The CDR3 sequence is CASSVGGGSRGYTF. The CDR3 DNA reads TGTGCCAGCAGCGTAGGGGGCGGGTCACGCGGCTACACCTTC.

This chain uses TRBV18 with TRBJ2-3; tentative D call: TRBD2 (5 bases). V was pared by 3 bases and J by 4 bases, with 11 bases between. There are 14 residues in the CDR3. Germline V gives CDR1 KGHSH, CDR2 LQKENI. In DNA form, the CDR3 reads TGTGCCAGCTCACCTGAGGGCGGTCCAGATACGCAGTATTTT. It yields the protein CASSPEGGPDTQYF.

This clone was counted only a few times. The chain uses TRBV3-1 (or the pseudogene TRBV3-2) and TRBJ2-3, with TRBD2 matching over 8 bases. The junction had 1 base not matched to a gene; V was cut back by 2 bases and J by 0 bases. The length of the CDR3 is 15 residues. Germline lookup yields CDR1 LGHDT and CDR2 YNNKEL (reference sequence). The CDR3 here is CASSQSSGSTDTQYF. The CDR3 nucleotides are TGTGCCAGCAGCCAATCTAGCGGGAGCACAGATACGCAGTATTTT.

This chain joins TRBV13 and TRBJ2-1; the D gene is possibly TRBD2 (5 bases). V lost 0 bases and J lost 3, with 6 bases in between. The CDR3 has 14 residues. The germline gives CDR1 PRHDT, CDR2 FYEKMQ (reference sequence). The CDR3 sequence is CASSLGRVYNEQFF. Written as DNA, the CDR3 is TGTGCCAGCAGCTTAGGGCGGGTCTACAATGAGCAGTTCTTC.

V is TRBV19 and J is TRBJ1-1; the D is unclear. V was cut by 7 bases and J by 2 bases, with 20 bases left in between. Germline V lookup: CDR1 LNHDA, CDR2 SQIVND (reference sequence). This CDR3 spans 16 amino acids. The CDR3 sequence: CASNPSPRQTNTEAFF. CDR3 nucleotides: TGTGCCAGTAACCCATCCCCTCGGCAGACCAACACTGAAGCTTTCTTT.

The chain couples TRBV12-5 to TRBJ2-3; TRBD2 matches at 8 bases. Unmatched junction bases numbered 13, after V lost 6 bases and J lost 5 bases. Germline CDR1 is LGHNT and CDR2 is FRNRAP. This CDR3 comprises 16 residues. CDR3 DNA sequence: TGTGCTAGTGGCTGGACTAGCTCCGGAGAAGGAGATACGCAGTATTTT. Amino acid sequence: CASGWTSSGEGDTQYF.

This chain uses TRBV19 with TRBJ2-2; 10 nucleotides agree with TRBD1. The CDR3 has 15 amino acids. V trimming: 8 bases; J trimming: 3 bases; junction bases outside the gene matches: 6. Germline V gives CDR1 LNHDA, CDR2 SQIVND (reference sequence). CDR3 DNA sequence: TGTGCCAGTGGCCGGACAGGGGGGTACACCGGGGAGCTGTTTTTT. Translated: CASGRTGGYTGELFF.

The rearrangement joins TRBV29-1 to TRBJ1-1, with 11 bases that match TRBD1. The CDR3 sequence is 12 residues long. CDR1 is SQVTM and CDR2 is ANQGSEA in the germline V gene. Germline trimming cut 4 bases from V and 8 bases from J; bases unmatched to any gene: 3. CDR3 bases: TGCAGCGTTGGGTGGACAGGGGGCGAAGCTTTCTTT. Amino acids: CSVGWTGGEAFF.

A few counts support this clone. The chain employs TRBV6-4 and TRBJ2-1; TRBD2 matches at 10 bases. The germline V gene has CDR1 MRHNA and CDR2 SNTAGT. CDR3 length equals 15 residues. V gave up 0 bases and J gave up 7 bases; unmatched junction bases: 3. CDR3 nucleotide sequence: TGTGCCAGCAGTGACTCACCAGCGGGAGGGAATGAGCAGTTCTTC. Its translation is CASSDSPAGGNEQFF.

V and J are TRBV5-6 and TRBJ2-7, with 7 bases matching TRBD2. The ends lost 2 bases at V and 5 bases at J; junction bases unmatched: 16. CDR3 length equals 17 residues. Germline CDR1 reads SGHDT; CDR2 reads YYEEEE. As DNA, the CDR3 is TGTGCCAGCAGCTTTACCACTTGGGCGGGAGAGTCGCACGAGCAGTACTTC. Its translation: CASSFTTWAGESHEQYF.

This clone was seen just once. The chain has TRBV5-1 and TRBJ2-2; 9 bases match TRBD2. The CDR3 runs to 15 residues. Trimming cost V 3 bases and J 1 base; bases outside gene matches: 1. The germline V gene encodes CDR1 SGHRS and CDR2 YFSETQ. The CDR3 bases are TGCGCCAGCAGCTCGACTAGCGGGAACACCGGGGAGCTGTTTTTT. Protein product: CASSSTSGNTGELFF. The full variable domain, with the rest looked up from reference TRBV5-1 and TRBJ2-2, is KAGVTQTPRYLIKTRGQQVTLSCSPISGHRSVSWYQQTPGQGLQFLFEYFSETQRNKGNFPGRFSGRQFSNSRSEMNVSTLELGDSALYLCASSSTSGNTGELFFGEGSRLTVL.

The chain recombines TRBV19 with TRBJ2-4; 8 bases are shared with TRBD1. V dropped 5 bases and J dropped 8; count of bases not matched to a gene: 14. This CDR3 has 16 amino acids. Per the germline V gene, CDR1 is LNHDA and CDR2 is SQIVND (reference sequence). The CDR3 nucleotides read TGTGCCAGTAGTGGTAGGACAGGGTTGGGTATAGACATTCAGTACTTC. It encodes CASSGRTGLGIDIQYF. Full variable domain (missing parts from reference TRBV19 and TRBJ2-4): DGGITQSPKYLFRKEGQNVTLSCEQNLNHDAMYWYRQDPGQGLRLIYYSQIVNDFQKGDIAEGYSVSREKKESFPLTVTSAQKNPTAFYLCASSGRTGLGIDIQYFGAGTRLSVL.

V and J are TRBV3-1 (or the pseudogene TRBV3-2) and TRBJ2-1, with TRBD2 matching over 15 bases. Germline CDR1 LGHDT, CDR2 YNNKEL (reference sequence). V lost 3 bases, J lost 15 bases, and 12 bases stayed unmatched. The CDR3 contains 16 residues. The CDR3 sequence is CASSQAGLAGGQIRFF. As DNA, the CDR3 is TGTGCCAGCAGCCAGGCCGGACTAGCGGGAGGGCAGATCCGGTTCTTC.

The chain uses TRBV11-3 and TRBJ2-1; 8 nucleotides align to TRBD2. V trimming: 4 bases; J trimming: 3 bases; junction bases outside the gene matches: 5. CDR1 is SGHNT, CDR2 YENEEA, per germline. The CDR3 has 15 amino acids. Here the CDR3 reads CASSSPTSVYNEQFF. The CDR3 DNA follows: TGTGCCAGCAGCTCTCCGACTAGCGTCTACAATGAGCAGTTCTTC.

This chain uses TRBV21-1 with TRBJ2-7; TRBD1 is the table's D call and was not checked against the DNA. TRBV21-1 is listed as a pseudogene. This CDR3 region has 14 residues. The CDR3 nucleotides read TGTGCCAGCAACAGTACAGGGATGGGCTACGAGCAGTACTTC. As protein: CASNSTGMGYEQYF.

The rearrangement links TRBV4-2 to TRBJ2-7, with D possibly matching TRBD2 (6 bases). CDR1 and CDR2 from the germline V gene are LGHNA and YNFKEQ. The V and J ends lost 1 base and 0 bases respectively, with 13 bases between them. The CDR3 covers 16 residues. The CDR3 is CASSQVPAGLSYEQYF. CDR3 sequence (DNA): TGTGCCAGCAGCCAAGTTCCAGCGGGCCTCTCCTACGAGCAGTACTTC.